This paragraph covers one TCR beta chain sequence. Generated by immunoSEQ multiplex PCR, the TCRdb table keeps only in-frame clones and is missing some. The table includes around 1.4 million clones, approximately 98.5% detected once. This entry belongs to a study of shared clonotypes between healthy human individuals. The CDR3 loop spans 17 amino acids. V shed 4 bases and J 0 bases; nucleotides not matched to a gene: 4. Germline V gene data show CDR1 as LGHNA and CDR2 as YSLEER. The genes are TRBV4-3 and TRBJ2-1, with 12 bases lining up with TRBD2. The TCR was taken from a man younger than 40 in good health. Sequencing was done on a sample of naive CD4+ T cells sorted from blood. The subset here: CD45RA+ positively selected. This CDR3 reads CASSRLAGAGSYNEQFF. CDR3 coding DNA: TGCGCCAGCAGCCGACTAGCGGGAGCTGGCTCCTACAATGAGCAGTTCTTC.